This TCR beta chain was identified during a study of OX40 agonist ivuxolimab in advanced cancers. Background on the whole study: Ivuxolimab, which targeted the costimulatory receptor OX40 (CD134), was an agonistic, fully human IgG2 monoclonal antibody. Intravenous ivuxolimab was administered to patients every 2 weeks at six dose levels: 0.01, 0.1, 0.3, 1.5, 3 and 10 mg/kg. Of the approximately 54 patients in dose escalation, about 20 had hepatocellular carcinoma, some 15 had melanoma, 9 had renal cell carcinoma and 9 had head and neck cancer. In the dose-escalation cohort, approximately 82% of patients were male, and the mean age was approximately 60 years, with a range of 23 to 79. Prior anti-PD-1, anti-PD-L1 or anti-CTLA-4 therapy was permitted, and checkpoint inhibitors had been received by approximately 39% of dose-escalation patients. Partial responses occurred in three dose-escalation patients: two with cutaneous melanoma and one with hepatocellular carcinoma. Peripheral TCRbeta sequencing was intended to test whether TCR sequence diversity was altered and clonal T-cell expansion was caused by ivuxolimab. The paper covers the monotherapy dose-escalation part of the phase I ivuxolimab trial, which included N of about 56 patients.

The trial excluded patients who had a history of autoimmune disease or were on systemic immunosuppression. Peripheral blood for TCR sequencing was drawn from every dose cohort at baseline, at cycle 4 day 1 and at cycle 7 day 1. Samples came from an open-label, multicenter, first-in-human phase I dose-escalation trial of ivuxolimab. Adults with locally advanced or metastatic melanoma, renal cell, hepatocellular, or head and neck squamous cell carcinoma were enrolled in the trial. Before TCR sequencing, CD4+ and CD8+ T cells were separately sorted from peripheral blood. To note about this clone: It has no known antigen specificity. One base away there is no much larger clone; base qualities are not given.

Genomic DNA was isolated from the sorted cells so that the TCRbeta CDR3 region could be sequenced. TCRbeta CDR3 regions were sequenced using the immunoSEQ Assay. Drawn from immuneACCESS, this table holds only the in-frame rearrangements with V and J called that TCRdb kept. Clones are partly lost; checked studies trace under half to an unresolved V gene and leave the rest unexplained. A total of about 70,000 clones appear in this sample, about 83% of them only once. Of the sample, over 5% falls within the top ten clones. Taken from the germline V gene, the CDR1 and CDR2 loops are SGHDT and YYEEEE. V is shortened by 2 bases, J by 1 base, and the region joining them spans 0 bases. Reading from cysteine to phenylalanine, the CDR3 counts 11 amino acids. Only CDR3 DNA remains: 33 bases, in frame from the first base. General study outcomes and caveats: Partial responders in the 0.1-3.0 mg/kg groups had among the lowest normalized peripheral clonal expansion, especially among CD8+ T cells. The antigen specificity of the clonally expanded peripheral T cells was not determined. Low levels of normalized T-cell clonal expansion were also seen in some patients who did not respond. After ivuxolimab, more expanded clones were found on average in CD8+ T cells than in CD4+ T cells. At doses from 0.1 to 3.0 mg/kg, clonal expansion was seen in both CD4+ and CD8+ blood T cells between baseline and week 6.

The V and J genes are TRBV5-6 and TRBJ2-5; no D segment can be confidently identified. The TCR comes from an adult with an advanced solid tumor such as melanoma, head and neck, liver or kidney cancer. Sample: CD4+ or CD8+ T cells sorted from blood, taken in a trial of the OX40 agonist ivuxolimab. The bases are TGTGCCAGCAGCTTCCAAGAGACCCAGTACTTC. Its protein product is CASSFQETQYF.